These 24 T cell receptor beta chains originate from one sample sequenced in a study of blood T cell repertoires in COVID-19. The method was immunoSEQ multiplex PCR; TCRdb's version includes in-frame clones alone and lacks a portion of them. The sample contains 140,000 or so clones, 80% of which appear only once. The sample was peripheral blood. Source of these receptors: a woman aged 45 to 65 with acute or convalescent COVID-19.

The rearrangement joins TRBV7-9 to TRBJ1-2; possibly TRBD1 for D (5 bases). CDR1 and CDR2 (germline): SEHNR, FQNEAQ (reference sequence). Trimming took off 5 bases at V and 5 bases at J, with 15 bases between the two ends. This CDR3 is 14 amino acids long. The CDR3, as DNA: TGTGCCAGCAGCGCCGACAGAGAACTTTATGGCTACACCTTC. The encoded protein is CASSADRELYGYTF.

The chain is built from TRBV4-3 and TRBJ2-3; weak D call: TRBD2 (7 bases). V was clipped by 4 bases and J by 4 bases, with 24 bases between them. This CDR3 has 18 residues. In germline, CDR1 is LGHNA, CDR2 YSLEER. In DNA form, the CDR3 reads TGCGCCAGCAGCCGCCACCCGGGGGCGGGGGAGGGTTCAGATACGCAGTATTTT. Translating it yields CASSRHPGAGEGSDTQYF.

The chain links TRBV12-3 or TRBV12-4 to TRBJ2-7, with D tentatively TRBD2 (5 bases). Trimming removed 2 bases at V and 9 bases at J, with 14 bases between. The CDR3 extends over 13 amino acids. The CDR3 loop reads CASSLRHPRAQYF. The CDR3, as DNA: TGTGCCAGCAGTTTACGTCACCCGAGGGCGCAGTACTTC.

V usage is TRBV6-5 and J usage is TRBJ1-6; 7 bases match TRBD1. Germline V gives CDR1 MNHEY, CDR2 SVGAGI. The CDR3 runs 16 residues. After removal of 2 bases from V and 7 bases from J, the junction contained 8 bases not matched to a gene. The CDR3 DNA reads as TGTGCCAGCAGTTACCAACTACAGGGGAGAAATTCACCCCTCCACTTT. Translated, it gives CASSYQLQGRNSPLHF.

The chain couples TRBV5-1 to TRBJ2-5; 9 bases are shared with TRBD2. The CDR3 runs 17 residues. Looked up from germline, CDR1 is SGHRS and CDR2 is YFSETQ. The trim removed 3 bases at V and 0 bases at J, leaving 9 bases unmatched. Here the CDR3 reads CASSSQVAGAYQETQYF. The CDR3 DNA reads TGCGCCAGCAGCTCACAGGTAGCGGGGGCGTACCAAGAGACCCAGTACTTC. The whole variable domain, remainder taken from reference TRBV5-1 and TRBJ2-5, is KAGVTQTPRYLIKTRGQQVTLSCSPISGHRSVSWYQQTPGQGLQFLFEYFSETQRNKGNFPGRFSGRQFSNSRSEMNVSTLELGDSALYLCASSSQVAGAYQETQYFGPGTRLLVL.

The V gene is TRBV11-2, the J gene TRBJ2-6; no reliable D call. Germline V gene sequence: CDR1 SGHAT, CDR2 FQNNGV. V was shortened by 5 bases and J by 4 bases, with 9 bases between the two germline ends. This CDR3 has 14 amino acids. In DNA, the CDR3 is TGTGCCAGCAGCCCGGTATCAGGGGCCAACGTCCTGACTTTC. This codes for CASSPVSGANVLTF. Filled out from reference TRBV11-2 and TRBJ2-6, the complete variable domain reads EAGVAQSPRYKIIEKRQSVAFWCNPISGHATLYWYQQILGQGPKLLIQFQNNGVVDDSQLPKDRFSAERLKGVDSTLKIQPAKLEDSAVYLCASSPVSGANVLTFGAGSRLTVL.

This rearrangement joins TRBV6-4 to TRBJ2-3; a possible D gene is TRBD1 (5 bases). The V gene's germline CDR1 is MRHNA and CDR2 SNTAGT. CDR3 size: 14 residues. Trimming removed 6 bases at V and 8 bases at J, with 18 bases between. The CDR3 loop is CASSQNLGEGTQYF. The CDR3 coding sequence is TGTGCCAGCAGCCAAAACCTAGGGGAAGGTACGCAGTATTTT.

V is TRBV19 and J is TRBJ2-6; tentatively, D is TRBD2 (5 bases). CDR3 length: 15 amino acids. Germline V gene sequence: CDR1 LNHDA, CDR2 SQIVND (reference sequence). Trimming took off 8 bases at V and 2 bases at J, with 13 bases between the two ends. The CDR3 nucleotides read TGTGCCAGTTCGGGGATTCCTACTGGGGCCAACGTCCTGACTTTC. Translation: CASSGIPTGANVLTF.

V gene TRBV11-2 combines with J gene TRBJ2-4, with 15 bases matching TRBD2. CDR1 and CDR2 from the germline V gene are SGHAT and FQNNGV. CDR3 length equals 17 residues. The junction had 2 bases not matched to a gene; V was cut back by 5 bases and J by 0 bases. The CDR3 sequence is CASSPGLAGGAKNIQYF. CDR3 bases: TGTGCCAGCAGCCCGGGACTAGCGGGGGGAGCCAAAAACATTCAGTACTTC.

This clone is a singleton in its sample. The chain recombines TRBV18 with TRBJ1-1, with D maybe TRBD1 (5 bases). Trimming took 3 bases from V and 3 from J, leaving 8 bases between them. The CDR3 extends over 13 amino acids. CDR1 and CDR2 from the germline V gene are KGHSH and LQKENI. The CDR3 loop is CASSPTVHTEAFF. The CDR3 DNA reads as TGTGCCAGCTCACCGACAGTTCACACTGAAGCTTTCTTT.

This chain links TRBV19 with TRBJ1-4, with a possible D match to TRBD1 (5 bases). The CDR3 length is 14 residues. V was pared by 3 bases and J by 8 bases, with 13 bases between. Germline V gene sequence: CDR1 LNHDA, CDR2 SQIVND (reference sequence). CDR3 sequence (DNA): TGTGCCAGTAGTATGAGGCAGGGTAGCGAAAAACTGTTTTTT. It encodes CASSMRQGSEKLFF.

V is TRBV10-1 and J is TRBJ2-3, with 9 bases that match TRBD1. The CDR3 consists of 17 residues. The V segment lost 5 bases and the J segment 1 base; nucleotides outside the gene matches: 10. Per germline, CDR1 WNHNN and CDR2 SYGVQD (reference sequence). The CDR3 here is CASSNRGRQGGTDTQYF. The CDR3, as DNA: TGCGCCAGCAGTAACCGGGGGCGACAGGGGGGCACAGATACGCAGTATTTT.

The rearrangement joins TRBV27 to TRBJ2-6; no clear D. Deletions cut 3 bases from V and 2 bases from J, with 8 bases between. The germline V gene has CDR1 MNHEY and CDR2 SMNVEV (reference sequence). The CDR3 runs 15 residues. Here the CDR3 DNA reads TGTGCCAGCAGTTTTGGGCAACCTGGGGCCAACGTCCTGACTTTC. It is translated as CASSFGQPGANVLTF.

The genes are TRBV9 and TRBJ2-1, with 7 bases matching TRBD2. Germline CDR1 reads SGDLS; CDR2 reads YYNGEE. V shed 4 bases, J shed 5 bases, and the junction held 9 bases outside the gene matches. The length of the CDR3 is 15 residues. As DNA, the CDR3 is TGTGCCAGCAGCCCCCCCGCTAGCGGAGACAATGAGCAGTTCTTC. Amino acids: CASSPPASGDNEQFF.

The chain uses TRBV5-4 and TRBJ2-5; the match to TRBD1 covers 11 bases. Germline values: CDR1 SGHNT, CDR2 YYREEE (reference sequence). The CDR3 has 16 residues. With V trimmed by 3 bases and J by 0 bases, 4 bases remained unmatched. Here the CDR3 DNA reads TGTGCCAGCAGCTACTGGGACAGGGGGGACCAAGAGACCCAGTACTTC. This sequence encodes CASSYWDRGDQETQYF.

A few counts support this clone. The chain joins TRBV7-9 to TRBJ1-5; D is unclear. The CDR3 runs 14 residues. Germline CDR1 is SEHNR and CDR2 is FQNEAQ (reference sequence). With 0 bases removed from V and 9 bases from J, the gap between germline ends came to 12 bases. In DNA, the CDR3 is TGTGCCAGCAGCTTAGCTGACGGAGAGAGGCCCCAGCATTTT. Translated, it gives CASSLADGERPQHF. The whole variable domain, remainder taken from reference TRBV7-9 and TRBJ1-5, is DTGVSQNPRHKITKRGQNVTFRCDPISEHNRLYWYRQTLGQGPEFLTYFQNEAQLEKSRLLSDRFSAERPKGSFSTLEIQRTEQGDSAMYLCASSLADGERPQHFGDGTRLSIL.

The chain employs TRBV7-2 and TRBJ1-3; a possible D gene is TRBD1 (5 bases). Trimming left V 5 bases short and J 0 bases short, with 11 bases between. The CDR3 is 15 amino acids. Germline V gives CDR1 SGHTA, CDR2 FQGNSA. The CDR3 here is CASSTSRASGNTIYF. The CDR3 DNA follows: TGTGCCAGCAGCACGTCCAGGGCCTCTGGAAACACCATATATTTT.

J is TRBJ1-4 and V is TRBV21-1; TRBD1 was called by the table and not checked on the DNA. TRBV21-1 is shown as a pseudogene. The CDR3 length is 17 residues. The CDR3 DNA follows: TGTGCCAGCAGCAAACTGAAACCCAGGGGGGTGGATGAAAAACTGTTTTTT. Protein: CASSKLKPRGVDEKLFF.

The J gene is TRBJ2-7, the V gene TRBV14; 8 bases fit TRBD2. With V trimmed by 2 bases and J by 3 bases, 3 bases remained unmatched. The CDR3 has 14 residues. Germline CDR1 SGHDN, CDR2 FVKESK. As DNA, the CDR3 is TGTGCCAGCAGCCAACGGCTAGCGGGCTACGAGCAGTACTTC. Encoded protein: CASSQRLAGYEQYF.

The chain has TRBV30 and TRBJ2-7; the D is unclear. The germline gives CDR1 GTSNPN, CDR2 SVGIG (reference sequence). This CDR3 spans 12 amino acids. V was pared by 3 bases and J by 4 bases, with 10 bases between. CDR3 region: CAWSRRGYEQYF. The DNA for the CDR3 is TGTGCCTGGAGCAGACGAGGATACGAGCAGTACTTC.

This clone is a singleton in its sample. This chain links TRBV3-1 (or the pseudogene TRBV3-2) with TRBJ2-7, with TRBD2 as a possible D gene (5 bases). V was shortened by 4 bases and J by 5 bases, with 15 bases between the two germline ends. From germline, CDR1 is LGHDT and CDR2 YNNKEL (reference sequence). The CDR3 extends over 14 amino acids. CDR3 coding DNA: TGTGCCAGCAGCCTCGGGATAGGGAGCCACGAGCAGTACTTC. Amino acids: CASSLGIGSHEQYF.

The chain uses TRBV14 and TRBJ1-1; a possible D gene is TRBD1 (5 bases). This CDR3 is 14 amino acids long. The germline CDR1 and CDR2 sequences are SGHDN and FVKESK. The ends were cut back, 4 bases at V and 2 bases at J, with 11 bases in the middle. The CDR3 DNA sequence: TGTGCCAGCAGCCCCAGACAGTCTAACACTGAAGCTTTCTTT. Residues: CASSPRQSNTEAFF.

The chain couples TRBV28 to TRBJ2-6; D may be TRBD1 (5 bases). The CDR3 sequence is 15 residues long. Between the trimmed V and J ends, which lost 7 bases and 3 bases, there was a span of 13 bases. Germline V gene data show CDR1 as MDHEN and CDR2 as SYDVKM. Written as DNA, the CDR3 is TGTGCCAGCACCGCCTCAGGGTATGGGGCCAACGTCCTGACTTTC. Protein: CASTASGYGANVLTF.

J is TRBJ1-2 and V is TRBV5-1; D remains ambiguous. Deletions cut 0 bases from V and 2 bases from J, with 5 bases between. CDR1 and CDR2 from the germline V gene are SGHRS and YFSETQ. This CDR3 has 13 amino acids. In nucleotides, the CDR3 is TGCGCCAGCAGCTTGGACGCGAACTATGGCTACACCTTC. Residues: CASSLDANYGYTF.